These T cell receptor beta chains were read from a single sample in a study of T cell responses to AZD1222 COVID-19 vaccine. The assay was immunoSEQ multiplex PCR, and TCRdb's table has in-frame clones only and misses some. This sample yields approximately 110,000 clones, of which 89% are seen a single time; roughly 3.9% belongs to the top ten. The sequences come from peripheral blood, collected on day 0 of AZD1222 vaccination. Every receptor here comes from an adult in good health. The CDR3 runs from the conserved cysteine through the conserved F or W. The D gene is left open where the match is weak. Where a row states a size, it is once, few, many or the class of an expanded clone; other rows omit it.

D gene: NA
V gene: TRBV18
J gene: TRBJ2-5
clone size: NA
CDR3 protein: CASSDLGRDKGSQYF
CDR3 DNA: TGTGCCAGCTCAGATCTGGGACGGGACAAGGGGTCCCAGTACTTC

D gene: TRBD1
V gene: TRBV19
J gene: TRBJ1-2
clone size: NA
CDR3 protein: CASSSLPGQGNEGYTF
CDR3 DNA: TGTGCCAGTAGTTCCTTACCGGGACAGGGGAATGAGGGCTACACCTTC

D gene: TRBD2
V gene: TRBV4-1
J gene: TRBJ2-5
clone size: NA
CDR3 protein: CASSQDALAGAETQYF
CDR3 DNA: TGCGCCAGCAGCCAAGATGCACTAGCGGGGGCAGAGACCCAGTACTTC

D gene: NA
V gene: TRBV28
J gene: TRBJ1-1
clone size: NA
CDR3 protein: CASSLVSTEAFF
CDR3 DNA: TGTGCCAGCAGTCTAGTTAGCACTGAAGCTTTCTTT

D gene: NA
V gene: TRBV7-3
J gene: TRBJ1-6
clone size: few
CDR3 protein: CASSFKRDSPLHF
CDR3 DNA: TGTGCCAGCAGCTTTAAGAGGGATTCACCCCTCCACTTT

D gene: NA
V gene: TRBV19
J gene: TRBJ1-1
clone size: NA
CDR3 protein: CASSTGTTEAFF
CDR3 DNA: TGTGCCAGTTCAACAGGGACCACTGAAGCTTTCTTT

D gene: NA
V gene: TRBV18
J gene: TRBJ1-6
clone size: NA
CDR3 protein: CASSPPVRSPLHF
CDR3 DNA: TGTGCCAGCTCACCACCCGTGAGGTCACCCCTCCACTTT

D gene: TRBD1
V gene: TRBV19
J gene: TRBJ1-2
clone size: NA
CDR3 protein: CASSISDRGVYGYTF
CDR3 DNA: TGTGCCAGTAGTATTTCGGACAGGGGAGTTTATGGCTACACCTTC

D gene: NA
V gene: TRBV11-1
J gene: TRBJ1-2
clone size: NA
CDR3 protein: CASSLYSASGYTF
CDR3 DNA: TGTGCCAGCAGCTTATACTCGGCGTCTGGCTACACCTTC

D gene: NA
V gene: TRBV21-1
J gene: TRBJ2-2
clone size: NA
CDR3 protein: CASSDSPGTSGTGGELFF
CDR3 DNA: TGTGCCAGCTCCGATTCTCCCGGGACTAGCGGGACGGGCGGGGAGCTGTTTTTT

D gene: TRBD1
V gene: TRBV9
J gene: TRBJ1-2
clone size: NA
CDR3 protein: CASSVEGQGAGYTF
CDR3 DNA: TGTGCCAGCAGCGTAGAGGGGCAGGGGGCTGGCTACACCTTC

D gene: TRBD2
V gene: TRBV3-1/TRBV3-2
J gene: TRBJ2-1
clone size: NA
CDR3 protein: CASSPTSLAGGHSEQFF
CDR3 DNA: TGTGCCAGCAGCCCGACCTCCCTAGCGGGGGGGCATAGTGAGCAGTTCTTC

D gene: NA
V gene: TRBV28
J gene: TRBJ1-2
clone size: NA
CDR3 protein: CAGGRRRNYGYTF
CDR3 DNA: TGTGCCGGGGGTCGTCGGCGTAACTATGGCTACACCTTC

D gene: NA
V gene: TRBV6-1
J gene: TRBJ1-4
clone size: NA
CDR3 protein: CASSELGEGGKLFF
CDR3 DNA: TGTGCCAGCAGTGAACTAGGGGAGGGTGGAAAACTGTTTTTT

D gene: NA
V gene: TRBV2
J gene: TRBJ2-1
clone size: once
CDR3 protein: CASAMRDSGNEQFF
CDR3 DNA: TGTGCCAGCGCGATGCGGGATTCAGGCAATGAGCAGTTCTTC

D gene: NA
V gene: TRBV30
J gene: TRBJ2-1
clone size: NA
CDR3 protein: CAWREMGQNEQFF
CDR3 DNA: TGTGCCTGGAGGGAGATGGGTCAGAATGAGCAGTTCTTC

D gene: TRBD1
V gene: TRBV19
J gene: TRBJ2-7
clone size: NA
CDR3 protein: CASSSGQTYEQYF
CDR3 DNA: TGTGCCAGTAGTTCGGGACAGACCTACGAGCAGTACTTC

D gene: NA
V gene: TRBV7-3
J gene: TRBJ2-3
clone size: NA
CDR3 protein: CASSLTRDITDTQYF
CDR3 DNA: TGTGCCAGCAGCTTAACACGAGACATAACAGATACGCAGTATTTT

D gene: NA
V gene: TRBV9
J gene: TRBJ2-2
clone size: NA
CDR3 protein: CASRATGGNTGELFF
CDR3 DNA: TGTGCCAGCCGCGCCACAGGAGGTAACACCGGGGAGCTGTTTTTT

D gene: NA
V gene: TRBV7-9
J gene: TRBJ1-1
clone size: NA
CDR3 protein: CASSLAGPRNPEAFF
CDR3 DNA: TGTGCCAGCAGCTTAGCGGGCCCAAGAAACCCTGAAGCTTTCTTT

D gene: NA
V gene: TRBV6-6
J gene: TRBJ2-2
clone size: once
CDR3 protein: CASSYVTGELFF
CDR3 DNA: TGTGCCAGCAGTTACGTCACCGGGGAGCTGTTTTTT

D gene: NA
V gene: TRBV9
J gene: TRBJ1-2
clone size: NA
CDR3 protein: CASSPTSGNDGYTF
CDR3 DNA: TGTGCCAGCAGCCCGACCTCAGGGAACGATGGCTACACCTTC

D gene: TRBD1
V gene: TRBV11-3
J gene: TRBJ2-5
clone size: NA
CDR3 protein: CASSLGGTGDQETQYF
CDR3 DNA: TGTGCCAGCAGCTTAGGTGGGACAGGGGACCAAGAGACCCAGTACTTC

D gene: TRBD1
V gene: TRBV28
J gene: TRBJ1-5
clone size: NA
CDR3 protein: CASRLGTATPNQPQHF
CDR3 DNA: TGTGCCAGCAGATTAGGGACAGCCACTCCCAATCAGCCCCAGCATTTT

D gene: TRBD2
V gene: TRBV9
J gene: TRBJ2-3
clone size: NA
CDR3 protein: CASSYVLGLAGSDTQYF
CDR3 DNA: TGTGCCAGCAGCTATGTCCTCGGGCTAGCGGGGTCGGATACGCAGTATTTT

D gene: TRBD1
V gene: TRBV24-1
J gene: TRBJ2-1
clone size: NA
CDR3 protein: CATRTGGNNEQFF
CDR3 DNA: TGTGCCACCAGGACAGGGGGCAACAATGAGCAGTTCTTC

D gene: NA
V gene: TRBV28
J gene: TRBJ1-5
clone size: NA
CDR3 protein: CASSFGQNSNQPQHF
CDR3 DNA: TGTGCCAGCAGTTTCGGACAGAATAGCAATCAGCCCCAGCATTTT

D gene: TRBD2
V gene: TRBV28
J gene: TRBJ2-3
clone size: NA
CDR3 protein: CASSSRLAGTTDTQYF
CDR3 DNA: TGTGCCAGCAGTTCGAGACTAGCGGGAACTACAGATACGCAGTATTTT

D gene: NA
V gene: TRBV30
J gene: TRBJ1-2
clone size: NA
CDR3 protein: CAWSVGPPHGYTF
CDR3 DNA: TGTGCCTGGAGTGTCGGACCCCCGCATGGCTACACCTTC

D gene: NA
V gene: TRBV5-8
J gene: TRBJ1-5
clone size: NA
CDR3 protein: CASRPSGSSNQPQHF
CDR3 DNA: TGTGCCAGCAGGCCATCAGGTTCCAGCAATCAGCCCCAGCATTTT

D gene: NA
V gene: TRBV7-9
J gene: TRBJ2-2
clone size: once
CDR3 protein: CAGSREPSFAGELFF
CDR3 DNA: TGTGCCGGATCCCGGGAGCCCTCTTTCGCCGGGGAGCTGTTTTTT

D gene: TRBD1
V gene: TRBV3-1/TRBV3-2
J gene: TRBJ2-7
clone size: NA
CDR3 protein: CASSQGEGGYYEQYF
CDR3 DNA: TGTGCCAGCAGCCAAGGGGAAGGGGGCTATTACGAGCAGTACTTC

D gene: TRBD1
V gene: TRBV3-1/TRBV3-2
J gene: TRBJ1-1
clone size: NA
CDR3 protein: CASSQDQGQGNTEAFF
CDR3 DNA: TGTGCCAGCAGCCAAGATCAGGGACAGGGGAACACTGAAGCTTTCTTT

D gene: NA
V gene: TRBV7-6
J gene: TRBJ1-6
clone size: NA
CDR3 protein: CASSSSPASYNSPLHF
CDR3 DNA: TGTGCCAGCAGCTCATCACCCGCCTCCTATAATTCACCCCTCCACTTT

D gene: TRBD1
V gene: TRBV6-5
J gene: TRBJ1-1
clone size: NA
CDR3 protein: CASRQGRVTTEAFF
CDR3 DNA: TGTGCCAGCAGACAGGGGCGGGTGACAACTGAAGCTTTCTTT